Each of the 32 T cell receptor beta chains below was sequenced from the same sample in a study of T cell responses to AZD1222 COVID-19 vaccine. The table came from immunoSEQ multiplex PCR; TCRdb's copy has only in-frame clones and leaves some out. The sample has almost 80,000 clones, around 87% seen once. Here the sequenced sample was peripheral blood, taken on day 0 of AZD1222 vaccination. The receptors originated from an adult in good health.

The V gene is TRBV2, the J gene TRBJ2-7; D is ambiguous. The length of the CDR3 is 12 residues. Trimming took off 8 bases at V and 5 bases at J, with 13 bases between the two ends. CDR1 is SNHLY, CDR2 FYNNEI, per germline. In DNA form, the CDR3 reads TGTGCCAGCTTTTCCGGGTTTGACGAGCAGTACTTC. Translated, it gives CASFSGFDEQYF. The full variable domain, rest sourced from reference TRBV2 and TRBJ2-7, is EPEVTQTPSHQVTQMGQEVILRCVPISNHLYFYWYRQILGQKVEFLVSFYNNEISEKSEIFDDQFSVERPDGSNFTLKIRSTKLEDSAMYFCASFSGFDEQYFGPGTRLTVT.

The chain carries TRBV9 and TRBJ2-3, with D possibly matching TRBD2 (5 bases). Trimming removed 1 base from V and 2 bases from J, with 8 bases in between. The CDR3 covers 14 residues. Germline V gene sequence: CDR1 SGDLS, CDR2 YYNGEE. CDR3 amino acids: CASSVPGITDTQYF. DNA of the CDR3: TGTGCCAGCAGCGTACCGGGGATCACAGATACGCAGTATTTT. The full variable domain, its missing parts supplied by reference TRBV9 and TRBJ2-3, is DSGVTQTPKHLITATGQRVTLRCSPRSGDLSVYWYQQSLDQGLQFLIQYYNGEERAKGNILERFSAQQFPDLHSELNLSSLELGDSALYFCASSVPGITDTQYFGPGTRLTVL.

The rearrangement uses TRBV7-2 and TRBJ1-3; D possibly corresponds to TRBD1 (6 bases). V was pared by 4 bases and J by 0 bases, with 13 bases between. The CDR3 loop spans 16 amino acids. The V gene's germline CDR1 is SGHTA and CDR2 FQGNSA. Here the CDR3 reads CASSSRTVNSGNTIYF. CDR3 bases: TGTGCCAGCAGCTCCAGGACAGTTAACTCTGGAAACACCATATATTTT.

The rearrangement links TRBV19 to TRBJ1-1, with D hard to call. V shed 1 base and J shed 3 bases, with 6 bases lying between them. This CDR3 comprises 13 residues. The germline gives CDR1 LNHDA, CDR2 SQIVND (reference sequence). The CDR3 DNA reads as TGTGCCAGTAGTATAGTGCAGGACACTGAAGCTTTCTTT. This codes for CASSIVQDTEAFF.

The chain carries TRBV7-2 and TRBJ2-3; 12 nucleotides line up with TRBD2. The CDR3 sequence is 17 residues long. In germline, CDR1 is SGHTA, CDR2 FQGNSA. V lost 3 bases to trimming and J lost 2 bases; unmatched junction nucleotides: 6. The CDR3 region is CASSLDRLAGVTDTQYF. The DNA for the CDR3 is TGTGCCAGCAGCTTGGATCGACTAGCGGGAGTCACAGATACGCAGTATTTT.

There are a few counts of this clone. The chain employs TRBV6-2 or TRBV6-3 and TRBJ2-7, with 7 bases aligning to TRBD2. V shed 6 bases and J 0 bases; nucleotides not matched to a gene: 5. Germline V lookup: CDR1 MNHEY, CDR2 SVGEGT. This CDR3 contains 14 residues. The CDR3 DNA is TGTGCCAGCAGCCAGCGGGACCTCTCCTACGAGCAGTACTTC. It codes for CASSQRDLSYEQYF.

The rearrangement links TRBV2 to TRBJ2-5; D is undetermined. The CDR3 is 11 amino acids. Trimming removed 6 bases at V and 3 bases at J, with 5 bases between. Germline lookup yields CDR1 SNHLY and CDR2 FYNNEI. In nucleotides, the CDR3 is TGTGCCAGCAGGGCGGAAGAGACCCAGTACTTC. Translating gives CASRAEETQYF.

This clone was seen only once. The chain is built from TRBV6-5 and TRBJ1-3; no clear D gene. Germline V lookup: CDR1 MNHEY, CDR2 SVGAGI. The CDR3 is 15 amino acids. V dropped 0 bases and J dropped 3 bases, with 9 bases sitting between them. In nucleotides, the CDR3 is TGTGCCAGCAGTTACTCACCCACAGATGGAAACACCATATATTTT. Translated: CASSYSPTDGNTIYF.

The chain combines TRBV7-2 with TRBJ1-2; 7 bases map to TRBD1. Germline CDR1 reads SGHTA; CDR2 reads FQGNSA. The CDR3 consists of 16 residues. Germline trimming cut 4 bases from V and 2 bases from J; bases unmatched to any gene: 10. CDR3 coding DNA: TGTGCCAGCAGCTCCCACGGACAGGATACAAACTATGGCTACACCTTC. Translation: CASSSHGQDTNYGYTF.

CDR3: CASSLAEGRITQPQHF. The CDR3 DNA is TGTGCCAGCAGCCTGGCGGAGGGGCGGATAACACAGCCCCAGCATTTT. The chain couples TRBV5-5 to TRBJ1-5; tentative D call: TRBD1 (5 bases). CDR1 and CDR2 (germline): SGHKS, YYEKEE (reference sequence). The CDR3 length is 16 residues. Trimming stripped 4 bases from V and 7 bases from J, with 21 bases between.

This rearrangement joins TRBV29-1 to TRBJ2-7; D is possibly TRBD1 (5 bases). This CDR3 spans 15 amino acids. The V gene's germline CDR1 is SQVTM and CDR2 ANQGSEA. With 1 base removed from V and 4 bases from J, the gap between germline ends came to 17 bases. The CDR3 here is CSVEGDRDSIYEQYF. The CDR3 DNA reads TGCAGCGTTGAAGGCGACCGTGACAGCATATACGAGCAGTACTTC.

This CDR3 is CASSVGGPGSSGGTEAFF. The CDR3 DNA reads TGTGCCAGCAGCGTCGGTGGGCCAGGGTCGTCGGGGGGCACTGAAGCTTTCTTT. The V call is TRBV9, the J call TRBJ1-1; D may be TRBD1 (5 bases). The germline V gene encodes CDR1 SGDLS and CDR2 YYNGEE. The CDR3 runs to 18 residues. Trimming took off 2 bases at V and 4 bases at J, with 24 bases between the two ends.

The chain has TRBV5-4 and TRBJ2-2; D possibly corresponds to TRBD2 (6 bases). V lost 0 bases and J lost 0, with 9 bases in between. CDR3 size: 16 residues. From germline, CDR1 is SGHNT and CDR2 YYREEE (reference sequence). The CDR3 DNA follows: TGTGCCAGCAGCTTGGAACTAGCCCCGAACACCGGGGAGCTGTTTTTT. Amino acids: CASSLELAPNTGELFF.

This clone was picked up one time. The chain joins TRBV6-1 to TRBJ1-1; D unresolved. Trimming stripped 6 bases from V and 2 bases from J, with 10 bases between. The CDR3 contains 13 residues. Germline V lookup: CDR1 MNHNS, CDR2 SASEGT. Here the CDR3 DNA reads TGTGCCAGCAGCCCGAGACGCAACACTGAAGCTTTCTTT. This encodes CASSPRRNTEAFF.

The CDR3 loop is CASNLASSYNEQFF. The CDR3, as DNA: TGTGCCAGTAATTTGGCGAGCTCCTACAATGAGCAGTTCTTC. The chain employs TRBV19 and TRBJ2-1; D remains unclear. Trimming took off 7 bases at V and 0 bases at J, with 10 bases between the two ends. The CDR3 is 14 amino acids. Per germline, CDR1 LNHDA and CDR2 SQIVND (reference sequence).

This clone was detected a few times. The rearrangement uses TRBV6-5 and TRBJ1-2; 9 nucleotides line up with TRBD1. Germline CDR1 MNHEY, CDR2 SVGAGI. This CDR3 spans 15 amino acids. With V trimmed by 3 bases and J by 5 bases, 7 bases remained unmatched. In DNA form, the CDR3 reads TGTGCCAGCAGTTATCGGGGACAGGGAGTATATGGCTACACCTTC. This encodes CASSYRGQGVYGYTF.

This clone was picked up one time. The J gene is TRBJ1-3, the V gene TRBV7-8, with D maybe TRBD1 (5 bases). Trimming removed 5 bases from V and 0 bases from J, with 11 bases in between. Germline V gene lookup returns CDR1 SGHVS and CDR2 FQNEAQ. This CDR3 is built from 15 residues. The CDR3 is CASSPGHNSGNTIYF. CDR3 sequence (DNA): TGTGCCAGCAGCCCAGGACATAACTCTGGAAACACCATATATTTT.

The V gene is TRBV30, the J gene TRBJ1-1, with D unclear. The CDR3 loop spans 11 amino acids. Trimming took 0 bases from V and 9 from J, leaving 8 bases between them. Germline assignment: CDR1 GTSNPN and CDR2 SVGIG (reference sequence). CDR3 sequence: CAWSVDIKAFF. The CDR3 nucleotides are TGTGCCTGGAGTGTTGACATAAAAGCTTTCTTT.

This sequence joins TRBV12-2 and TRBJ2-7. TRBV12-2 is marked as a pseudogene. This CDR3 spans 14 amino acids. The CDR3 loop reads CASRLTGLSYEQYF. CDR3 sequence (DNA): TGTGCAAGTCGCTTAACAGGACTCTCCTACGAGCAGTACTTC.

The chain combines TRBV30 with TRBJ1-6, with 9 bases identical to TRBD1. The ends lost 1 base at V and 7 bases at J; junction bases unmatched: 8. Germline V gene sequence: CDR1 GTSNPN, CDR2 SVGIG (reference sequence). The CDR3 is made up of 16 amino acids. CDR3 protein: CAWSDLSTGGNSPLHF. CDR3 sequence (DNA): TGTGCCTGGAGTGACTTATCGACAGGGGGAAATTCACCCCTCCACTTT.

The CDR3 bases are TGTGCCAGCTCACCGGGACAGACGAACACTGAAGCTTTCTTT. Translated: CASSPGQTNTEAFF. The genes are TRBV18 and TRBJ1-1; 7 nucleotides align to TRBD1. J gave up 1 base and V 3 bases, and 2 bases lay outside the gene matches. This CDR3 has 14 amino acids. Germline values: CDR1 KGHSH, CDR2 LQKENI. Filled out from reference TRBV18 and TRBJ1-1, the complete variable domain reads NAGVMQNPRHLVRRRGQEARLRCSPMKGHSHVYWYRQLPEEGLKFMVYLQKENIIDESGMPKERFSAEFPKEGPSILRIQQVVRGDSAAYFCASSPGQTNTEAFFGQGTRLTVV.

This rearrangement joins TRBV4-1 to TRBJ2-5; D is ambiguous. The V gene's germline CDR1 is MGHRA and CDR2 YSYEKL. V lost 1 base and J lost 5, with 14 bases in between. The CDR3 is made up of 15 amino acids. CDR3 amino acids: CASSQAWSLRETQYF. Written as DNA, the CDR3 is TGCGCCAGCAGCCAAGCGTGGTCGTTGCGGGAGACCCAGTACTTC.

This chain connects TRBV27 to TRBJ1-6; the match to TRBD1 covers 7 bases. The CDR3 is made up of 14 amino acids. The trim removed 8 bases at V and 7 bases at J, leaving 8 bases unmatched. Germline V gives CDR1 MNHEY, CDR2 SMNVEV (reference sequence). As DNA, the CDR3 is TGTGCCAGCCAAGGGACAGCTAGAAATTCACCCCTCCACTTT. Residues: CASQGTARNSPLHF.

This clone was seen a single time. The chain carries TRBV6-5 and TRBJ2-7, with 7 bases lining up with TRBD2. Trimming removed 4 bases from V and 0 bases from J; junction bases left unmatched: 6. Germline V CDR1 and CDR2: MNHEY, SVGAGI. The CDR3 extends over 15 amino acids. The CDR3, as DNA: TGTGCCAGCAGTTCGGCTAGCGGAGACTCCTACGAGCAGTACTTC. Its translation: CASSSASGDSYEQYF.

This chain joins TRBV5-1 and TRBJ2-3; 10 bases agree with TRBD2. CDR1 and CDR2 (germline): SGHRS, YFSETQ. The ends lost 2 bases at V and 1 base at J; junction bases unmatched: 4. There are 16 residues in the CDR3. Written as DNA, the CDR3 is TGCGCCAGCAGCTTCAGCGGGAGGGGGGGCACAGATACGCAGTATTTT. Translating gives CASSFSGRGGTDTQYF.

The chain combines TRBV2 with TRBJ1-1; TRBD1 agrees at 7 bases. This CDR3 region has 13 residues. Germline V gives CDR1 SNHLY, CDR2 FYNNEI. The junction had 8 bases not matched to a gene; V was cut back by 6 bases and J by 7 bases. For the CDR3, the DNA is TGTGCCAGCAGGGTGACAGGGAAAGGTGAAGCTTTCTTT. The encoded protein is CASRVTGKGEAFF. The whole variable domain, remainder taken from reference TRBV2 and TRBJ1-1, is EPEVTQTPSHQVTQMGQEVILRCVPISNHLYFYWYRQILGQKVEFLVSFYNNEISEKSEIFDDQFSVERPDGSNFTLKIRSTKLEDSAMYFCASRVTGKGEAFFGQGTRLTVV.

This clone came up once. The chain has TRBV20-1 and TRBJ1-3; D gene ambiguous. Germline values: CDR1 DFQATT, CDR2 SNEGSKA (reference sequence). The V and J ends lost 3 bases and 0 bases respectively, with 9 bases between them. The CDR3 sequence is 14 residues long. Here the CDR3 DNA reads TGCAGTGCTAGTCGGCAGGACTCTGGAAACACCATATATTTT. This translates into CSASRQDSGNTIYF.

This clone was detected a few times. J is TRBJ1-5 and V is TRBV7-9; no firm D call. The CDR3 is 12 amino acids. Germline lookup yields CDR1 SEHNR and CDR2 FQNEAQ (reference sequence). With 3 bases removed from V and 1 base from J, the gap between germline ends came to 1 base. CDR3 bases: TGTGCCAGCAGCTTGAGCAATCAGCCCCAGCATTTT. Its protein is CASSLSNQPQHF.

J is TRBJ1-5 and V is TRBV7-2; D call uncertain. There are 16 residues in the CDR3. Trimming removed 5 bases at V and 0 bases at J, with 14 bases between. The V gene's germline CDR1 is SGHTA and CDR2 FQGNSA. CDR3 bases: TGTGCCAGCAGCCACGGATCGGGGTATAGCAATCAGCCCCAGCATTTT. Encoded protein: CASSHGSGYSNQPQHF.

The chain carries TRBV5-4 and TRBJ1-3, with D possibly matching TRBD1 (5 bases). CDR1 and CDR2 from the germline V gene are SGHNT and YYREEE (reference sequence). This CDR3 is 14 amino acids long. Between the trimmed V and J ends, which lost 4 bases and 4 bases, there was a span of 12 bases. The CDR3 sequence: CASSPEGSGNTIYF. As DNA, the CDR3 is TGTGCCAGCAGCCCCGAGGGGTCGGGAAACACCATATATTTT.

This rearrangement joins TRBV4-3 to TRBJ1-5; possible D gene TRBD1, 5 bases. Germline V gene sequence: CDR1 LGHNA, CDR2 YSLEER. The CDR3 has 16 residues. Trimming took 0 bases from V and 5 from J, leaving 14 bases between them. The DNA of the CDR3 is TGCGCCAGCAGCCAAGAAGTGGTGACGGGGGATCAGCCCCAGCATTTT. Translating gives CASSQEVVTGDQPQHF.

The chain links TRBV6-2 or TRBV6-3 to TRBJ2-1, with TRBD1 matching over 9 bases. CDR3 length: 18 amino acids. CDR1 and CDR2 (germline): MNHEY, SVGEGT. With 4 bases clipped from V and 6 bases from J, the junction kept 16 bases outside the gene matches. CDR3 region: CASSLDPLGTGLINEQFF. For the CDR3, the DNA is TGTGCCAGCAGTTTAGACCCGTTAGGGACAGGGCTCATCAATGAGCAGTTCTTC.